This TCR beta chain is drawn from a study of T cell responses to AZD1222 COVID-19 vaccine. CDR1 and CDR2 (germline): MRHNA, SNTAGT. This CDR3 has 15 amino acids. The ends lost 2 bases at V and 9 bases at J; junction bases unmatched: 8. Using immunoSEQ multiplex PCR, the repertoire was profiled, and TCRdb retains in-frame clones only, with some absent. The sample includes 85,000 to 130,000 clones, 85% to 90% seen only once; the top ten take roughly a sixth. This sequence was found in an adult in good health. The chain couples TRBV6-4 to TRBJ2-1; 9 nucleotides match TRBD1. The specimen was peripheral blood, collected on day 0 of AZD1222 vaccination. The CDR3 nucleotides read TGTGCCAGCAGTGACCCGACCACAGGGGGCACTGAGCAGTTCTTC. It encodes CASSDPTTGGTEQFF.